This T cell receptor beta chain was identified in a study of T cells in Graves' hyperthyroidism and ophthalmopathy. CDR1 is LNHDA, CDR2 SQIVND, per germline (reference sequence). This CDR3 spans 16 amino acids. The V end lost 5 bases, the J end lost 3 bases, and 18 bases lay between the germline ends. Amplification of TCR beta CDR3 regions was performed using RNA transcripts as template. TCR CDR3 underwent first-round RT-PCR with the HTBI primer set. TCRdb fed the multiplex PCR reads into MiXCR, producing one record per CDR3 protein. The sample has fewer than 650,000 distinct CDR3 sequences; around 14% are singletons. This clonotype was counted between two and nine times. The antigen is undetermined. Study-level results: Most thyroid clonotypes expanded above 0.001 appeared in blood too.

Material: blood. The sequence derives from a woman younger than 30 with Graves' ophthalmopathy. The genes are TRBV19 and TRBJ2-3; D possibly corresponds to TRBD2 (6 bases). CDR3 bases: TGTGCCAGTAGTCCCCACGCAGGACTAATAACAGATACGCAGTATTTT. Its translation: CASSPHAGLITDTQYF.